This TCR beta chain was profiled in a study of cytomegalovirus exposure and HLA in healthy donors. As concerns this clone: As yet, its antigen is unknown.

PCR amplification relied on 60 Vbeta primers (plus 13 Jbeta primers). Profiled with immunoSEQ multiplex PCR; TCRdb holds only in-frame clones, not every one. The table includes about 97,000 clones, 70% to 75% detected once. Regarding the study as a whole: Evidence from a later analysis indicated that most CMV-associated TCR beta chains looked HLA-restricted. Analysis was carried out at a later point, and it linked a missense DCLRE1C variant to TCR beta V- and J-gene trimming. In an earlier analysis, in roughly 580 donors, most V segments appeared productive either ~90% or ~30% of the time.

This CDR3 comprises 20 residues. V was cut by 1 base and J by 0 bases, with 19 bases left in between. CDR1 and CDR2 from the germline V gene are MGHRA and YSYEKL. V and J are TRBV4-1 and TRBJ2-6; D is undetermined. The sequence was collected from a man in his forties or fifties in good health and CMV-seronegative. The sequenced material came from PBMCs. CDR3 region: CASSQVGARREASGANVLTF. DNA for the CDR3: TGCGCCAGCAGCCAAGTCGGAGCGCGCCGAGAAGCCTCTGGGGCCAACGTCCTGACTTTC.